These 20 T cell receptor beta chains were sequenced from one sample in a study of T cell changes during pregnancy in multiple sclerosis. TCRdb's table, derived via immunoSEQ multiplex PCR, lists solely in-frame clones and lacks some. Of about 24,000 clones listed, 75% to 90% are singletons. The sequenced sample was CD8+ T cells from peripheral blood mononuclear cells, obtained in the first trimester of pregnancy. Receptor source: a female donor in good health, enrolled as a control in a pregnancy study.

The V gene is TRBV11-2, the J gene TRBJ1-2; D gene uncertain. Trimming cost V 3 bases and J 8 bases, with 22 bases left between them. This CDR3 spans 16 amino acids. Germline V gives CDR1 SGHAT, CDR2 FQNNGV. CDR3 nucleotide sequence: TGTGCCAGCAGCTTGAGGGCAGGTGAAGTGGTGGGAGGCTACACCTTC. Translated, it gives CASSLRAGEVVGGYTF. The variable domain in full, with the rest retrieved from reference TRBV11-2 and TRBJ1-2, is EAGVAQSPRYKIIEKRQSVAFWCNPISGHATLYWYQQILGQGPKLLIQFQNNGVVDDSQLPKDRFSAERLKGVDSTLKIQPAKLEDSAVYLCASSLRAGEVVGGYTFGSGTRLTVV.

V is TRBV19 and J is TRBJ1-1; 11 positions match TRBD1. CDR1 LNHDA and CDR2 SQIVND come from the germline V gene (reference sequence). Trimming took 5 bases from V and 3 from J; bases not matched to a gene: 11. The CDR3 contains 17 residues. Written as DNA, the CDR3 is TGTGCCAGTAGTTCCGAATGGGGACAGGGGGTGGACACTGAAGCTTTCTTT. Its protein is CASSSEWGQGVDTEAFF.

Only one count was recorded for this clone. This chain connects TRBV7-9 to TRBJ2-1; 10 nucleotides align to TRBD1. The CDR3 is 14 amino acids. Trimming removed 1 base from V and 13 bases from J; junction bases left unmatched: 7. Germline V gene sequence: CDR1 SEHNR, CDR2 FQNEAQ (reference sequence). The CDR3 loop reads CASSLVTRDRGQFF. The CDR3 coding sequence is TGTGCCAGCAGCTTAGTGACCCGGGACAGGGGACAGTTCTTC.

The rearrangement joins TRBV4-3 to TRBJ2-5; 10 nucleotides line up with TRBD1. Germline V gene lookup returns CDR1 LGHNA and CDR2 YSLEER. Trimming took 4 bases from V and 5 from J; bases not matched to a gene: 7. This CDR3 is built from 15 residues. CDR3 sequence: CASSPDDRGLETQYF. Here the CDR3 DNA reads TGCGCCAGCAGCCCGGACGACAGGGGGCTGGAGACCCAGTACTTC.

The rearrangement uses TRBV9 and TRBJ2-1; D is unresolved. Trimming cost V 4 bases and J 5 bases, with 4 bases left between them. This CDR3 is 11 amino acids long. Germline lookup yields CDR1 SGDLS and CDR2 YYNGEE. Written as DNA, the CDR3 is TGTGCCAGCAGCCCCAACAATGAGCAGTTCTTC. This sequence encodes CASSPNNEQFF.

This chain joins TRBV6-6 and TRBJ2-1, with TRBD2 identical over 8 bases. Germline CDR1 MNHNY, CDR2 SVGAGI (reference sequence). V shed 10 bases and J 7 bases; nucleotides not matched to a gene: 6. The CDR3 totals 12 residues. In DNA, the CDR3 is TGTGCCACCATGGGCGGGGGGAATGAGCAGTTCTTC. Protein: CATMGGGNEQFF.

This clone was found once. The genes are TRBV27 and TRBJ2-3; D unclear. V was trimmed by 6 bases and J by 3 bases, leaving 13 bases between them. CDR3 size: 14 residues. CDR1 is MNHEY, CDR2 SMNVEV, per germline (reference sequence). CDR3 bases: TGTGCCAGCAGGGGCAACAGACGGACAGATACGCAGTATTTT. This gives the protein CASRGNRRTDTQYF.

V is TRBV7-9 and J is TRBJ2-3; D might be TRBD2 (6 bases). CDR1 and CDR2 from the germline V gene are SEHNR and FQNEAQ (reference sequence). There are 15 residues in the CDR3. V lost 7 bases and J lost 4, with 18 bases in between. In DNA form, the CDR3 reads TGTGCCAGCACCCGGGCGGGACTGGACCCAGATACGCAGTATTTT. It codes for CASTRAGLDPDTQYF.

This chain links TRBV19 with TRBJ2-3; D unclear. The CDR3 spans 15 residues. Between the trimmed V and J ends, which lost 2 bases and 0 bases, there was a span of 9 bases. Germline loops: CDR1 LNHDA, CDR2 SQIVND (reference sequence). This chain's CDR3 is CASSIRSASTDTQYF. CDR3 in DNA: TGTGCCAGTAGTATACGGTCCGCTAGCACAGATACGCAGTATTTT. Full variable domain (rest looked up from reference TRBV19 and TRBJ2-3): DGGITQSPKYLFRKEGQNVTLSCEQNLNHDAMYWYRQDPGQGLRLIYYSQIVNDFQKGDIAEGYSVSREKKESFPLTVTSAQKNPTAFYLCASSIRSASTDTQYFGPGTRLTVL.

V gene TRBV7-8 combines with J gene TRBJ2-7; tentative D call: TRBD2 (7 bases). The CDR3 covers 13 residues. Germline lookup yields CDR1 SGHVS and CDR2 FQNEAQ. V was pared by 6 bases and J by 5 bases, with 14 bases between. The CDR3 DNA sequence: TGTGCCAGCAGTCATAGGGGGGGGGACGAGCAGTACTTC. The encoded protein is CASSHRGGDEQYF.

This clone was observed a few times. V is TRBV4-2 and J is TRBJ1-1; the D gene is possibly TRBD1 (6 bases). CDR3 size: 15 residues. CDR1 LGHNA and CDR2 YNFKEQ come from the germline V gene. The V end was cut by 0 bases, the J end by 4 bases, with 12 bases between. CDR3 loop: CASSQDLGQSTEAFF. CDR3 coding DNA: TGTGCCAGCAGCCAAGACCTAGGACAGAGCACTGAAGCTTTCTTT.

The V gene is TRBV10-3, the J gene TRBJ2-3; tentative D call: TRBD2 (6 bases). The CDR3 sequence is 11 residues long. Trimming stripped 10 bases from V and 3 bases from J, with 8 bases between. CDR1 and CDR2 (germline): ENHRY, SYGVKD. CDR3 region: CASRETDTQYF. Written as DNA, the CDR3 is TGTGCCAGCCGGGAGACAGATACGCAGTATTTT.

This clone was observed once. V and J are TRBV4-1 and TRBJ2-7, with 7 bases aligning to TRBD1. The CDR3 is 16 amino acids. Germline CDR1 is MGHRA and CDR2 is YSYEKL. V lost 1 base, J lost 2 bases, and 8 bases stayed unmatched. The CDR3 DNA sequence: TGCGCCAGCAGCCAAGGCGGAGACAGGGCCACCTACGAGCAGTACTTC. The encoded protein is CASSQGGDRATYEQYF.

CDR3 DNA: TGTGCCAGCAGTCCTCCGGGACAGTCACCCTATGGCTACACCTTC. Its protein is CASSPPGQSPYGYTF. V usage is TRBV6-6 and J usage is TRBJ1-2, with TRBD1 matching over 7 bases. Germline values: CDR1 MNHNY, CDR2 SVGAGI (reference sequence). Losses at the gene ends were 5 bases for V and 4 bases for J; bases not matched to a gene: 10. The CDR3 contains 15 residues.

CDR3 nucleotide sequence: TGCGCCAGCAGCCAACGGCAGGGTGGCACCGGGGAGCTGTTTTTT. Translating gives CASSQRQGGTGELFF. The genes are TRBV4-3 and TRBJ2-2; weak D call: TRBD1 (5 bases). The CDR3 consists of 15 residues. The V gene's germline CDR1 is LGHNA and CDR2 YSLEER. The V and J ends lost 2 bases and 4 bases respectively, with 11 bases between them.

The V gene is TRBV7-9, the J gene TRBJ1-1; D is unclear. The length of the CDR3 is 11 residues. V was clipped by 5 bases and J by 10 bases, with 11 bases between them. In germline, CDR1 is SEHNR, CDR2 FQNEAQ (reference sequence). The CDR3 region has the DNA TGTGCCAGCAGCGGTGCCCTAGGAGCTTTCTTT. It yields the protein CASSGALGAFF.

The chain links TRBV5-6 to TRBJ2-2; 11 bases are a match to TRBD1. The CDR3 consists of 17 residues. J gave up 6 bases and V 4 bases, and 11 bases lay outside the gene matches. Germline V gene lookup returns CDR1 SGHDT and CDR2 YYEEEE. The CDR3 DNA reads TGTGCCAGCAGCCTAACCCCCGGGACAGGGGGTGCCGGGGAGCTGTTTTTT. Protein sequence: CASSLTPGTGGAGELFF. Based on the CDR3 plus reference TRBV5-6 and TRBJ2-2, the full variable domain is DAGVTQSPTHLIKTRGQQVTLRCSPKSGHDTVSWYQQALGQGPQFIFQYYEEEERQRGNFPDRFSGHQFPNYSSELNVNALLLGDSALYLCASSLTPGTGGAGELFFGEGSRLTVL.

This clone is medium-sized (0.01 to 0.1%) in the sample. The J gene is TRBJ1-1, the V gene TRBV7-9; the D is unclear. This CDR3 has 15 amino acids. Germline values: CDR1 SEHNR, CDR2 FQNEAQ (reference sequence). Trimming stripped 2 bases from V and 1 base from J, with 11 bases between. Written as DNA, the CDR3 is TGTGCCAGCAGCTTAAACTACATCTCGAACACTGAAGCTTTCTTT. This gives the protein CASSLNYISNTEAFF.

The chain has TRBV28 and TRBJ2-7; 10 nucleotides agree with TRBD1. This CDR3 is 17 amino acids long. CDR1 and CDR2 from the germline V gene are MDHEN and SYDVKM. J gave up 0 bases and V 3 bases, and 8 bases lay outside the gene matches. The DNA for the CDR3 is TGTGCCAGCAGTTTTACCGTGGACAGGGGGAGCTCCTACGAGCAGTACTTC. Its translation is CASSFTVDRGSSYEQYF.

The chain has TRBV27 and TRBJ2-7; 9 bases are shared with TRBD1. With V trimmed by 9 bases and J by 5 bases, 8 bases remained unmatched. Looked up from germline, CDR1 is MNHEY and CDR2 is SMNVEV (reference sequence). CDR3 length equals 13 residues. CDR3 amino acids: CASTGTGLNEQYF. The CDR3 DNA reads as TGTGCCAGTACCGGGACAGGGCTGAACGAGCAGTACTTC.